A selection of T cell receptor beta chains follows, all from one sample in a study of T cell changes during pregnancy in multiple sclerosis. The protocol was immunoSEQ multiplex PCR, while the TCRdb copy is restricted to in-frame clones and leaves out a portion. The sample records some 30,000 clones, roughly 91% being singletons. Here the sequenced sample was CD8+ T cells from peripheral blood mononuclear cells, taken before pregnancy. The receptors here all came from a female donor with multiple sclerosis, enrolled in a pregnancy study. Each CDR3 is given with its conserved first and last residue.

J: TRBJ2-3
length: 14
V: TRBV7-8
CDR3: CASSLAGGLDTQYF

J: TRBJ2-5
length: 16
V: TRBV7-2
CDR3: CASSPGGLPPPETQYF

J: TRBJ2-3
length: 17
V: TRBV6-4
CDR3: CASSASVAGGSTDTQYF

J: TRBJ1-1
length: 12
V: TRBV6-5
CDR3: CASSYGTLEAFF

J: TRBJ2-7
length: 12
V: TRBV30
CDR3: CAWSGFAYEQYF

J: TRBJ2-5
length: 16
V: TRBV28
CDR3: CASSLRSGGAGETQYF

J: TRBJ1-3
length: 16
V: TRBV5-1
CDR3: CASSLGQGVPGNTIYF

J: TRBJ2-3
length: 16
V: TRBV18
CDR3: CASSQRLEGLTDTQYF

J: TRBJ2-7
length: 14
V: TRBV2
CDR3: CASSRGQGDYEQYF

J: TRBJ2-4
length: 19
V: TRBV19
CDR3: CASSIDLEGDRLAKNIQYF

J: TRBJ1-1
length: 14
V: TRBV27
CDR3: CASGPRGPNTEAFF

J: TRBJ1-2
length: 20
V: TRBV14
CDR3: CASSQDRWTGIDPMGYGYTF

J: TRBJ1-1
length: 13
V: TRBV4-1
CDR3: CASSQDQGALAFF

J: TRBJ1-2
length: 13
V: TRBV7-9
CDR3: CASRQSPLDGYTF

J: TRBJ1-5
length: 15
V: TRBV19
CDR3: CASSKTTGPYQPQHF

J: TRBJ2-2
length: 15
V: TRBV9
CDR3: CASRPQGRDTGELFF

J: TRBJ2-2
length: 14
V: TRBV4-1
CDR3: CASSAGGGYGELFF

J: TRBJ2-3
length: 17
V: TRBV12-1
CDR3: CASSPGTSGASTDTQYF

J: TRBJ2-1
length: 15
V: TRBV6-5
CDR3: CASTGWGTGGTEQFF

J: TRBJ2-1
length: 15
V: TRBV27
CDR3: CASSLSVSSYNEQFF

J: TRBJ2-1
length: 14
V: TRBV6-1
CDR3: CASTEGPTNNEQFF

J: TRBJ2-7
length: 14
V: TRBV14
CDR3: CASSQDRGGREQYF

J: TRBJ1-6
length: 14
V: TRBV11-2
CDR3: CASSPDARGSPLHF

J: TRBJ2-7
length: 15
V: TRBV6-1
CDR3: CASSEVEDFRYEQYF

J: TRBJ1-1
length: 11
V: TRBV19
CDR3: CASSYTGEAFF

J: TRBJ1-1
length: 15
V: TRBV11-2
CDR3: CASSSSTGLNTEAFF

J: TRBJ2-7
length: 14
V: TRBV7-9
CDR3: CASSWGDSSYEQYF

J: TRBJ2-7
length: 16
V: TRBV2
CDR3: CASSLPGTLISYEQYF

J: TRBJ2-3
length: 19
V: TRBV5-6
CDR3: CASSRFQRDLASGTDTQYF

J: TRBJ1-6
length: 13
V: TRBV16
CDR3: CASSLDTGLALHF

J: TRBJ1-6
length: 13
V: TRBV9
CDR3: CASSVAGNSPLHF

J: TRBJ2-7
length: 14
V: TRBV2
CDR3: CASIRQGGSYEQYF

J: TRBJ2-7
length: 13
V: TRBV7-8
CDR3: CASSLHFVYEQYF

J: TRBJ1-1
length: 12
V: TRBV13
CDR3: CASSPEGAEAFF

J: TRBJ1-6
length: 14
V: TRBV7-9
CDR3: CASSYRDRNSPLHF

J: TRBJ1-1
length: 15
V: TRBV28
CDR3: CASSLGLELNTEAFF

J: TRBJ2-3
length: 16
V: TRBV7-9
CDR3: CASTSPGLESTDTQYF

J: TRBJ2-1
length: 14
V: TRBV4-1
CDR3: CASSQEGRGNEQFF

J: TRBJ2-1
length: 15
V: TRBV6-4
CDR3: CASSGTSGGANEQFF

J: TRBJ2-1
length: 15
V: TRBV30
CDR3: CAWSVVGTSMYEQFF